The sequence of this T cell receptor (beta chain) was determined in a study of cytomegalovirus exposure and HLA in healthy donors. With V trimmed by 6 bases and J by 2 bases, 4 bases remained unmatched. In germline, CDR1 is MNHEY, CDR2 SMNVEV (reference sequence). The CDR3 spans 14 residues. The PCR made use of 60 Vbeta and 13 Jbeta primers. The assay was immunoSEQ multiplex PCR, and TCRdb's table has in-frame clones only and misses some. The profile covers about 70,000 clones, with 65% to 75% appearing a single time and over 8.5% taken by the ten largest. This chain uses TRBV27 with TRBJ1-1, with 9 bases identical to TRBD1. This receptor was obtained from a woman aged 60-75 years in good health and CMV-seropositive. Specimen: PBMCs. Here the CDR3 DNA reads TGTGCCAGCAGAAAACAGGGGGCTAACACTGAAGCTTTCTTT. Protein product: CASRKQGANTEAFF.